The 7 T cell receptor beta chains below all came from one sample that was sequenced in a study of cytomegalovirus exposure and HLA in healthy donors. Primers for the PCR totalled 60 Vbeta and 13 Jbeta. Assay: immunoSEQ multiplex PCR; the TCRdb copy retains only in-frame clones and omits some. This sample has some 120,000 clones, with 75% to 85% found just once. The sequencing input was PBMCs. The receptors derive from a man aged 30 to 45 in good health and CMV-seronegative.

Only one count was recorded for this clone. J is TRBJ2-1 and V is TRBV12-5; 8 bases map to TRBD1. After removal of 7 bases from V and 4 bases from J, the junction contained 9 bases not matched to a gene. The CDR3 is made up of 15 amino acids. Germline assignment: CDR1 LGHNT and CDR2 FRNRAP. CDR3 sequence (DNA): TGTGCTAGTGTTGACAGGGGCGCCGGTTACAATGAGCAGTTCTTC. As protein: CASVDRGAGYNEQFF. The variable domain in full, completed from reference TRBV12-5 and TRBJ2-1, reads DARVTQTPRHKVTEMGQEVTMRCQPILGHNTVFWYRQTMMQGLELLAYFRNRAPLDDSGMPKDRFSAEMPDATLATLKIQPSEPRDSAVYFCASVDRGAGYNEQFFGPGTRLTVL.

The chain links TRBV4-1 to TRBJ1-1, with 11 bases identical to TRBD1. The CDR3 runs 18 residues. With V trimmed by 3 bases and J by 0 bases, 9 bases remained unmatched. Looked up from germline, CDR1 is MGHRA and CDR2 is YSYEKL. In DNA, the CDR3 is TGCGCCAGCAGCCAGGGGGGACAGGGGGGGGGAATGAACACTGAAGCTTTCTTT. Translated: CASSQGGQGGGMNTEAFF.

The chain has TRBV4-3 and TRBJ2-7, with 10 bases aligning to TRBD2. The length of the CDR3 is 16 residues. J gave up 4 bases and V 0 bases, and 6 bases lay outside the gene matches. Per germline, CDR1 LGHNA and CDR2 YSLEER. The chain's CDR3 is CASSQDWPSGSYEQYF. DNA for the CDR3: TGCGCCAGCAGCCAAGATTGGCCTAGCGGGAGTTACGAGCAGTACTTC.

The chain is built from TRBV4-1 and TRBJ2-5, with 12 bases identical to TRBD1. The DNA end is more similar to TRBJ2-7, so the J call may be wrong. The CDR3 length is 15 residues. Per germline, CDR1 MGHRA and CDR2 YSYEKL. The chain's CDR3 is CASSQGWDRGREQYF. In DNA, the CDR3 is TGCGCCAGCAGCCAAGGGTGGGACAGGGGGCGCGAGCAGTACTTC.

The V call is TRBV4-1, the J call TRBJ2-3, with 14 bases identical to TRBD2. Germline lookup yields CDR1 MGHRA and CDR2 YSYEKL. J was trimmed by 6 bases and V by 0 bases; bases with no gene match: 8. The CDR3 length is 18 residues. The DNA of the CDR3 is TGCGCCAGCAGCCAAGACTGGACTAGCGGGAGGACACGCGATACGCAGTATTTT. Its translation is CASSQDWTSGRTRDTQYF.

The chain recombines TRBV5-1 with TRBJ2-7; 7 bases fit TRBD2. The length of the CDR3 is 15 residues. The ends lost 3 bases at V and 2 bases at J; junction bases unmatched: 8. Germline lookup yields CDR1 SGHRS and CDR2 YFSETQ. The CDR3 region is CASSYRTSSPYEQYF. In nucleotides, the CDR3 is TGCGCCAGCAGCTATAGGACTAGTTCCCCCTACGAGCAGTACTTC.

J is TRBJ2-1 and V is TRBV15; 8 nucleotides align to TRBD1. The J segment lost 9 bases and the V segment lost 3 bases, leaving 13 bases of the junction unmatched. This CDR3 region has 16 residues. Germline V gene sequence: CDR1 LNHNV, CDR2 YYDKDF (reference sequence). CDR3 in amino acids: CATSSPPGQVRVEQFF. DNA for the CDR3: TGTGCCACCAGCAGCCCACCGGGACAGGTTCGAGTTGAGCAGTTCTTC.